This T cell receptor (beta chain) is drawn from a study of cytomegalovirus exposure and HLA in healthy donors. Use of 60 Vbeta and 13 Jbeta primers characterized the PCR. Assay: immunoSEQ multiplex PCR; the TCRdb copy retains only in-frame clones and omits some. The sample has some 210,000 clones; over 80% are singletons. Trimming removed 7 bases from V and 6 bases from J, with 5 bases in between. The CDR3 sequence is 10 residues long. CDR1 and CDR2 from the germline V gene are SEHNR and FQNEAQ (reference sequence). The genes are TRBV7-9 and TRBJ2-3, with D unresolved. Sequenced: PBMCs. The receptor comes from a man aged 25 to 45 in good health and CMV-seronegative. DNA of the CDR3: TGTGCCAGCAACGCGGATACGCAGTATTTT. Translating it yields CASNADTQYF. The complete variable domain, with remaining parts taken from reference TRBV7-9 and TRBJ2-3, reads DTGVSQNPRHKITKRGQNVTFRCDPISEHNRLYWYRQTLGQGPEFLTYFQNEAQLEKSRLLSDRFSAERPKGSFSTLEIQRTEQGDSAMYLCASNADTQYFGPGTRLTVL.